This entry features one TCR beta chain sequence. Its antigen is not known. The sample belongs to a study of OX40 agonist ivuxolimab in advanced cancers. Blood draws occurred at baseline, cycle 4 day 1, and cycle 7 day 1. Germline-derived CDR1 and CDR2 are SNHLY and FYNNEI. Trimming took off 4 bases at V and 1 base at J, with 5 bases between the two ends. The CDR3 is made up of 13 amino acids. The table came from immunoSEQ multiplex PCR; TCRdb's copy has only in-frame clones and leaves some out. This table holds some 100,000 clones, over 75% found once. Points from the study as a whole: On average, CD8+ T cells showed a greater number of expanded clones than CD4+. At 0.1 to 3.0 mg/kg and by week 6, clonal expansion occurred in CD4+ and CD8+ blood T cells.

This TCR derives from an adult with an advanced solid tumor such as melanoma, head and neck, liver or kidney cancer. The chain links TRBV2 to TRBJ1-5; D is unresolved. This material consisted of CD4+ or CD8+ T cells sorted from blood, taken in a trial of the OX40 agonist ivuxolimab. For the CDR3, the DNA is TGTGCCAGCAGTGCTATGAGCAATCAGCCCCAGCATTTT. It translates to CASSAMSNQPQHF.